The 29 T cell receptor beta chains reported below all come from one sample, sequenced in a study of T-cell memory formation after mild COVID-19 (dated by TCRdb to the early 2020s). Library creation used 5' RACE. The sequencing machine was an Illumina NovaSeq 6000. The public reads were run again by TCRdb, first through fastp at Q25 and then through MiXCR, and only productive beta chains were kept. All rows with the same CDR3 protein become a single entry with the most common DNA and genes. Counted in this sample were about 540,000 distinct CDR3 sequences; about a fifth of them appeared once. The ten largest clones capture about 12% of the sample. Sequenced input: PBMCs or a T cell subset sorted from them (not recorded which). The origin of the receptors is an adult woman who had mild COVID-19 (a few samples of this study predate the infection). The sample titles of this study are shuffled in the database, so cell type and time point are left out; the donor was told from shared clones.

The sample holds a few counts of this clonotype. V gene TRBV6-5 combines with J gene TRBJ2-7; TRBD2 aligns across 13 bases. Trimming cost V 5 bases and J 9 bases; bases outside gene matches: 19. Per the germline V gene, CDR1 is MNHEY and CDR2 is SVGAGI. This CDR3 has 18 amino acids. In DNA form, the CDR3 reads TGTGCCAGCAGTCTAACCAGACCGAGGACTAGCGGGAGAGCGGGGCAGTACTTC. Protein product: CASSLTRPRTSGRAGQYF.

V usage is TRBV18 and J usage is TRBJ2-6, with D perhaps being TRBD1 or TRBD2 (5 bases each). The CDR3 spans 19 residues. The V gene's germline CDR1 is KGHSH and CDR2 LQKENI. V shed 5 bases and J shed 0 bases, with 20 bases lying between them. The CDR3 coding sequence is TGTGCCAGCTCAGATAAGGGACGCAGAGAAAGCTCTGGGGCCAACGTCCTGACTTTC. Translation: CASSDKGRRESSGANVLTF.

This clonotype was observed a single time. CDR3 loop: CASSLARLAINYEQYF. For the CDR3, the DNA is TGTGCCAGCAGCTTGGCCAGACTAGCGATAAACTACGAGCAGTACTTC. The V gene is TRBV5-5, the J gene TRBJ2-7, with 8 bases aligning to TRBD2. The V and J ends lost 0 bases and 3 bases, in that order; junction bases with no gene match: 8. Germline assignment: CDR1 SGHKS and CDR2 YYEKEE (reference sequence). The CDR3 runs to 16 residues.

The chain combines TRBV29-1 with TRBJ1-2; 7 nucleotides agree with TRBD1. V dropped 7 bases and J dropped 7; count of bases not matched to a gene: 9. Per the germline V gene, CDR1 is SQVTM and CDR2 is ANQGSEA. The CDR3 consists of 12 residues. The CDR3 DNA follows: TGCAGCGCCGGACAGGCCCAGAGTGGCTACACCTTC. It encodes CSAGQAQSGYTF.

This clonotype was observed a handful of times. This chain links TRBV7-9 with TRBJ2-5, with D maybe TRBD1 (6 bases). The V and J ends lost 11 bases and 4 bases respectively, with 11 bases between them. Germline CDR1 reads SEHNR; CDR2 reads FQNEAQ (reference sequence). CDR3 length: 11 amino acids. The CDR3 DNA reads TGTGCCGGCCAGGGGCCAGAGACCCAGTACTTC. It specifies CAGQGPETQYF.

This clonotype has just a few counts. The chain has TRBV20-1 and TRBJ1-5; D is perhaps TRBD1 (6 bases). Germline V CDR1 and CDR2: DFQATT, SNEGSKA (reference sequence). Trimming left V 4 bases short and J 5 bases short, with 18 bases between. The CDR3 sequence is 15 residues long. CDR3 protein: CSATHPVGGDQPQHF. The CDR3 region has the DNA TGCAGTGCTACCCATCCGGTGGGGGGCGATCAGCCCCAGCATTTT.

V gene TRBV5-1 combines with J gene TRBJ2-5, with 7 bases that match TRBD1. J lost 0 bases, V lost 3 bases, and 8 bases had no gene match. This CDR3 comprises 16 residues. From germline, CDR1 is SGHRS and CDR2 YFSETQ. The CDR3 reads CASSSTFGTDQETQYF. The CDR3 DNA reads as TGCGCCAGCAGCTCGACCTTTGGGACAGACCAAGAGACCCAGTACTTC.

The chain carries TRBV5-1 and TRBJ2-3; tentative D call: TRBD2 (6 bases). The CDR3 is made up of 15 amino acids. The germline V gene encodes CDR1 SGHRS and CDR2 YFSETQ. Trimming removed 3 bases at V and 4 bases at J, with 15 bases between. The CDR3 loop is CASSSVTPGADTQYF. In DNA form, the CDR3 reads TGCGCCAGCAGCTCCGTTACTCCGGGGGCAGATACGCAGTATTTT.

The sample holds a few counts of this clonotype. Here the CDR3 reads CASSVGSGGGPYEQYF. The DNA of the CDR3 is TGTGCCAGCAGCGTAGGGTCAGGGGGCGGCCCCTACGAGCAGTACTTC. This chain uses TRBV9 with TRBJ2-7, with 8 bases fitting TRBD1. The trim removed 0 bases at V and 2 bases at J, leaving 7 bases unmatched. Germline-derived CDR1 and CDR2 are SGDLS and YYNGEE. The CDR3 is 16 amino acids.

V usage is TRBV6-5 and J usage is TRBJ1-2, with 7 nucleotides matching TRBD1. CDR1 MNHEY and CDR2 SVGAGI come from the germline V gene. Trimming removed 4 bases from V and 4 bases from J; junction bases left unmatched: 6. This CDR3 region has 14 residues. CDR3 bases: TGTGCCAGCAGTTTCCCGGGACAGCCCTATGGCTACACCTTC. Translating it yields CASSFPGQPYGYTF.

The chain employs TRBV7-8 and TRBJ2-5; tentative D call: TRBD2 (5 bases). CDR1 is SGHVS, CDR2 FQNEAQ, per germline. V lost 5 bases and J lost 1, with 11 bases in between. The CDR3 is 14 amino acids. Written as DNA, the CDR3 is TGTGCCAGCAGCCCTAGGACTTCCCAAGAGACCCAGTACTTC. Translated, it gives CASSPRTSQETQYF.

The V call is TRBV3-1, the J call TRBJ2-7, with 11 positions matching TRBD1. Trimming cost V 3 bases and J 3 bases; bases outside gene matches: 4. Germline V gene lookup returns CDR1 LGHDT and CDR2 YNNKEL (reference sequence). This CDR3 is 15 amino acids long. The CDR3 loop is CASSQIGTGGYEQYF. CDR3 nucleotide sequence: TGTGCCAGCAGCCAGATTGGGACAGGGGGCTACGAGCAGTACTTC.

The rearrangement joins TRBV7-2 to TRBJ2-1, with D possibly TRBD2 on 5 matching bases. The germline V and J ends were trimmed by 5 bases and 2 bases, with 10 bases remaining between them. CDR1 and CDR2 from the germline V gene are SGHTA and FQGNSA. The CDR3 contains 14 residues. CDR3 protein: CASSPIGTYNEQFF. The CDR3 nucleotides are TGTGCCAGCAGCCCAATCGGGACCTACAATGAGCAGTTCTTC.

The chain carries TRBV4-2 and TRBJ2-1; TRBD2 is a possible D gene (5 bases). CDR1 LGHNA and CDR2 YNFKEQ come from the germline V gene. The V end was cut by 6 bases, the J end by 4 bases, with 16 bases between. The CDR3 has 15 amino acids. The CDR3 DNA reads TGTGCCAGCAGGACCTTCCGGGATCGTTACAATGAGCAGTTCTTC. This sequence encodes CASRTFRDRYNEQFF.

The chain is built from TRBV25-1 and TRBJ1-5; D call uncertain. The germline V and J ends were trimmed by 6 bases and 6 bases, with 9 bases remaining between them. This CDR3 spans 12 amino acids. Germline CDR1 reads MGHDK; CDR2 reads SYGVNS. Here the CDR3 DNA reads TGTGCCAGCAGAATGGGTAGTCAGCCCCAGCATTTT. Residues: CASRMGSQPQHF.

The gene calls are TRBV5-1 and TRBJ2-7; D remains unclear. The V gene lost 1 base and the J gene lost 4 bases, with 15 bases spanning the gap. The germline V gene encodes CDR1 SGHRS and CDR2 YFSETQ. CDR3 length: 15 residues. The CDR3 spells CASSLIASSQYEQYF. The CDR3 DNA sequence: TGCGCCAGCAGCTTGATCGCCTCAAGTCAATACGAGCAGTACTTC. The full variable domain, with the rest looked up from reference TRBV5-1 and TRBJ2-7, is KAGVTQTPRYLIKTRGQQVTLSCSPISGHRSVSWYQQTPGQGLQFLFEYFSETQRNKGNFPGRFSGRQFSNSRSEMNVSTLELGDSALYLCASSLIASSQYEQYFGPGTRLTVT.

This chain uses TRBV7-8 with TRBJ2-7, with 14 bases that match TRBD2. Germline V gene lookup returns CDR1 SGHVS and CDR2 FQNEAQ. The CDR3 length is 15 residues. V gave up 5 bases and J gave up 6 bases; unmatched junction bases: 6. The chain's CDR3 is CASSGGLAGVGEQYF. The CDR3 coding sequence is TGTGCCAGCAGCGGGGGACTAGCGGGAGTCGGCGAGCAGTACTTC.

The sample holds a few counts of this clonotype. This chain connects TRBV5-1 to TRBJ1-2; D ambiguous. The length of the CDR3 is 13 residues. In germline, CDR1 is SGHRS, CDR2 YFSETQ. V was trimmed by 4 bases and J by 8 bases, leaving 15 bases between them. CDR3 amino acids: CASSIDRGSGYTF. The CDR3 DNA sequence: TGCGCCAGCAGCATAGACCGGGGTAGCGGCTACACCTTC. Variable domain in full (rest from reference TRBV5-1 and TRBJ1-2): KAGVTQTPRYLIKTRGQQVTLSCSPISGHRSVSWYQQTPGQGLQFLFEYFSETQRNKGNFPGRFSGRQFSNSRSEMNVSTLELGDSALYLCASSIDRGSGYTFGSGTRLTVV.

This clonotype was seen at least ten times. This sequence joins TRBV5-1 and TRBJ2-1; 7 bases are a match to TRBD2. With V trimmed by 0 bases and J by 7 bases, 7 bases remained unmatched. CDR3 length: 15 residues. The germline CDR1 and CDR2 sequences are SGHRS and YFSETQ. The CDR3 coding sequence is TGCGCCAGCAGCTTGGGAGGGAGGGCCGAGAATGAGCAGTTCTTC. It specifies CASSLGGRAENEQFF.

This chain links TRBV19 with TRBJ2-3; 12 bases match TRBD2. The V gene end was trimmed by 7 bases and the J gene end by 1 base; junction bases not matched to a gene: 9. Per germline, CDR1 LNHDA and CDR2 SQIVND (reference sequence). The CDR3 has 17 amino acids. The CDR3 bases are TGTGCCAGTAAAGGACTAGCGGGAACTTCCGGCACAGATACGCAGTATTTT. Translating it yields CASKGLAGTSGTDTQYF. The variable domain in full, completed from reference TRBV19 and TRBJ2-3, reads DGGITQSPKYLFRKEGQNVTLSCEQNLNHDAMYWYRQDPGQGLRLIYYSQIVNDFQKGDIAEGYSVSREKKESFPLTVTSAQKNPTAFYLCASKGLAGTSGTDTQYFGPGTRLTVL.

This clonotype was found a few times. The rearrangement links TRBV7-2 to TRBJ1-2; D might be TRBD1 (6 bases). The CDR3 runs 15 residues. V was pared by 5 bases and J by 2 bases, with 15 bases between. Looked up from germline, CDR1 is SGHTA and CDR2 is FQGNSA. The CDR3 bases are TGTGCCAGCAGCCCTGACAGGAGCAGAAACTATGGCTACACCTTC. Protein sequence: CASSPDRSRNYGYTF.

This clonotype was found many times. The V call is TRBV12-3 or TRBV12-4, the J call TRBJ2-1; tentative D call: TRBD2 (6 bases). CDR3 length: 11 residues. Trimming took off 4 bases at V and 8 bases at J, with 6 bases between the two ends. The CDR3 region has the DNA TGTGCCAGCAGTTCGGGGGATGAGCAGTTCTTC. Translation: CASSSGDEQFF.

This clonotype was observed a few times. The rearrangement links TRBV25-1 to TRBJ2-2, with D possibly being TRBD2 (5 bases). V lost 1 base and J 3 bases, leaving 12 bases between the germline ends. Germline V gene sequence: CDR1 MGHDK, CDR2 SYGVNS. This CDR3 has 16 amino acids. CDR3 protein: CASSEFRGGDTGELFF. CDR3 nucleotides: TGTGCCAGCAGTGAATTCCGGGGTGGAGACACCGGGGAGCTGTTTTTT.

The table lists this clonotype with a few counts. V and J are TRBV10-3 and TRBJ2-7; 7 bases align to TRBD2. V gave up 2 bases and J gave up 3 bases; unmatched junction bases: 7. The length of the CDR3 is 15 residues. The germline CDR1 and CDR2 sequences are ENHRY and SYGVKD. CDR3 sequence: CAISETPRTSYEQYF. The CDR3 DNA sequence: TGTGCCATCAGTGAGACCCCCCGGACTAGCTACGAGCAGTACTTC.

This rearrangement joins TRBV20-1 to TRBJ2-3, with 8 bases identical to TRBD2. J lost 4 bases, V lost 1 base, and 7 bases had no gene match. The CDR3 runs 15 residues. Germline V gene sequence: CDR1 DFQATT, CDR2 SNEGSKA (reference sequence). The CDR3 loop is CSARGGSGNADTQYF. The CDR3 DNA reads TGCAGTGCTAGAGGGGGTAGCGGGAACGCAGATACGCAGTATTTT.

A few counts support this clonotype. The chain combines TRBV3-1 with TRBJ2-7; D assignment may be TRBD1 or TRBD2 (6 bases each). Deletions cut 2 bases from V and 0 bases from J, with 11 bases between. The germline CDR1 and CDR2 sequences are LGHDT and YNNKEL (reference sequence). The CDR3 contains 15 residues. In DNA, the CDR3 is TGTGCCAGCAGCCAAAGTCGGGGGCCCTCCTACGAGCAGTACTTC. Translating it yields CASSQSRGPSYEQYF.

The CDR3 reads CASSTRDRVTEAFF. In DNA form, the CDR3 reads TGTGCCAGCAGTACCCGGGACAGGGTCACTGAAGCTTTCTTT. This sequence joins TRBV12-3 or TRBV12-4 and TRBJ1-1; 9 bases map to TRBD1. The ends lost 5 bases at V and 4 bases at J; junction bases unmatched: 5. The CDR3 runs 14 residues.

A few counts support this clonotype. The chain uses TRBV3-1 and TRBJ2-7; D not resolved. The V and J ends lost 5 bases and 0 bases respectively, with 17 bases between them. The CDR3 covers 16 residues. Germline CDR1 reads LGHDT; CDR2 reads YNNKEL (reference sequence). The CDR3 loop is CASSSDPQEGSYEQYF. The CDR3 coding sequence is TGTGCCAGCAGCTCCGACCCGCAGGAAGGCTCCTACGAGCAGTACTTC.

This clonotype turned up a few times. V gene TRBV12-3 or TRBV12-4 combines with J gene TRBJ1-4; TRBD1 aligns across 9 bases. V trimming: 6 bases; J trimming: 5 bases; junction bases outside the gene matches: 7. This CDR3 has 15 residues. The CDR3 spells CASRPPGTGNEKLFF. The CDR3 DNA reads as TGTGCCAGCAGGCCCCCCGGGACAGGGAATGAAAAACTGTTTTTT.